The 17 T cell receptor beta chains below were found in one sample sequenced in a study of cytomegalovirus exposure and HLA in healthy donors. In the PCR, 60 Vbeta and 13 Jbeta primers were used. Profiling relied on immunoSEQ multiplex PCR, and the TCRdb table lists in-frame clones only, not all of them. The repertoire holds about 120,000 clones, with roughly 83% as singletons. Sequencing was carried out using PBMCs. The receptors were gathered from a man younger than 30 in good health and CMV-seropositive.

The rearrangement joins TRBV21-1 to TRBJ1-2. TRBV21-1 is reported as a pseudogene. This CDR3 spans 14 amino acids. For the CDR3, the DNA is TGTGCCAGCAGGAGGATCACCATCCGCGATGGCTACACCTTC. This sequence encodes CASRRITIRDGYTF.

This chain connects TRBV10-3 to TRBJ2-1, with 9 nucleotides matching TRBD1. The V gene end was trimmed by 11 bases and the J gene end by 5 bases; junction bases not matched to a gene: 10. The CDR3 runs 14 residues. Germline values: CDR1 ENHRY, CDR2 SYGVKD. The CDR3 nucleotides are TGTGCCGCACGGACAGGGGTATGGAACAATGAGCAGTTCTTC. As protein: CAARTGVWNNEQFF.

The CDR3 DNA reads as TGCGCCAGCAGCCTGGCCCCGGGACAGGGGTACGAGCAGTACTTC. This gives the protein CASSLAPGQGYEQYF. The chain uses TRBV4-1 and TRBJ2-5, with 10 bases matching TRBD1. The J call may be wrong; the DNA end is better matched by TRBJ2-7. The CDR3 has 15 residues. Germline CDR1 MGHRA, CDR2 YSYEKL.

The chain uses TRBV13 and TRBJ2-5, with TRBD2 as a possible D gene (5 bases). The CDR3 extends over 15 amino acids. The germline CDR1 and CDR2 sequences are PRHDT and FYEKMQ (reference sequence). Trimming shortened V by 5 bases and J by 5 bases, and 18 bases separated the two germline ends. The CDR3 sequence is CASSPGGPRGETQYF. The CDR3 nucleotides read TGTGCCAGCAGCCCAGGAGGCCCACGAGGGGAGACCCAGTACTTC.

The chain is built from TRBV12-5 and TRBJ1-3; D is undetermined. The CDR3 length is 19 residues. Trimming took 0 bases from V and 0 from J, leaving 18 bases between them. The germline V gene has CDR1 LGHNT and CDR2 FRNRAP. CDR3 in amino acids: CASGLVLGRGDFSGNTIYF. The CDR3 DNA reads as TGTGCTAGTGGTTTGGTACTCGGACGGGGTGATTTCTCTGGAAACACCATATATTTT.

This clone was seen only once. The chain carries TRBV5-4 and TRBJ1-2; TRBD1 is a possible D gene (5 bases). The V gene lost 3 bases and the J gene lost 4 bases, with 16 bases spanning the gap. Germline assignment: CDR1 SGHNT and CDR2 YYREEE (reference sequence). The CDR3 consists of 15 residues. The CDR3 reads CASSSGLTGLYGYTF. In nucleotides, the CDR3 is TGTGCCAGCAGCTCCGGCCTTACGGGACTCTATGGCTACACCTTC. The full variable domain, rest sourced from reference TRBV5-4 and TRBJ1-2, is ETGVTQSPTHLIKTRGQQVTLRCSSQSGHNTVSWYQQALGQGPQFIFQYYREEENGRGNFPPRFSGLQFPNYSSELNVNALELDDSALYLCASSSGLTGLYGYTFGSGTRLTVV.

This chain joins TRBV9 and TRBJ2-3, with 7 positions matching TRBD2. V lost 4 bases, J lost 2 bases, and 7 bases stayed unmatched. Germline V gives CDR1 SGDLS, CDR2 YYNGEE. The CDR3 extends over 15 amino acids. The CDR3, as DNA: TGTGCCAGCAGCTTCGGCGGGGGTCCCACAGATACGCAGTATTTT. Translation gives CASSFGGGPTDTQYF.

The V gene is TRBV5-1, the J gene TRBJ2-5; D is uncertain. This CDR3 contains 11 residues. Trimming pared 3 bases from V and 4 bases from J, leaving 4 bases between. CDR1 and CDR2 from the germline V gene are SGHRS and YFSETQ. The DNA for the CDR3 is TGCGCCAGCAGCTCGGGAGAGACCCAGTACTTC. Translated, it gives CASSSGETQYF.

This chain joins TRBV30 and TRBJ1-1; D is uncertain. Germline V gene sequence: CDR1 GTSNPN, CDR2 SVGIG (reference sequence). The CDR3 is 12 residues long. Trimming shortened V by 4 bases and J by 1 base, and 7 bases separated the two germline ends. DNA of the CDR3: TGTGCCTGGAAAGAGGGGAACACTGAAGCTTTCTTT. Protein product: CAWKEGNTEAFF. The variable domain in full, with the rest retrieved from reference TRBV30 and TRBJ1-1, is SQTIHQWPATLVQPVGSPLSLECTVEGTSNPNLYWYRQAAGRGLQLLFYSVGIGQISSEVPQNLSASRPQDRQFILSSKKLLLSDSGFYLCAWKEGNTEAFFGQGTRLTVV.

As regards this clone: Additional DNA sequences in this sample encode the identical CDR3. J is TRBJ1-1 and V is TRBV7-8; unclear D gene. Germline values: CDR1 SGHVS, CDR2 FQNEAQ. V dropped 5 bases and J dropped 0 bases, with 19 bases sitting between them. The CDR3 extends over 17 amino acids. The CDR3 is CASSLQTGGPLNTEAFF. The DNA for the CDR3 is TGTGCCAGCAGCCTCCAGACGGGAGGACCATTGAACACTGAAGCTTTCTTT.

The table lists this clone with many counts. At one boundary the junction diverges from the germline segment, which might be a read error. The chain recombines TRBV7-9 with TRBJ1-1, with unresolved D. CDR3 length equals 12 residues. The germline gives CDR1 SEHNR, CDR2 FQNEAQ (reference sequence). CDR3 residues: CASSHQNPEAFF. The CDR3 bases are TGTGCCAGCAGTCATCAGAACCCTGAAGCTTTCTTT.

The table lists this clone with a count of one. At one end the junction does not follow the germline gene, possibly because of a read error. This CDR3 is CPSSLWTEGDNEQFF. For the CDR3, the DNA is TGTCCCAGCAGCCTGTGGACAGAGGGTGACAATGAGCAGTTCTTC. V and J are TRBV7-9 and TRBJ2-1; TRBD1 is a possible D gene (6 bases). CDR1 and CDR2 (germline): SEHNR, FQNEAQ (reference sequence). This CDR3 has 15 residues. Complete variable domain (other parts from reference TRBV7-9 and TRBJ2-1): DTGVSQNPRHKITKRGQNVTFRCDPISEHNRLYWYRQTLGQGPEFLTYFQNEAQLEKSRLLSDRFSAERPKGSFSTLEIQRTEQGDSAMYLCPSSLWTEGDNEQFFGPGTRLTVL.

CDR3 loop: CASSEDGSGGGDTQYF. As DNA, the CDR3 is TGTGCCAGCAGTGAAGACGGTAGCGGGGGAGGGGATACGCAGTATTTT. This sequence joins TRBV2 and TRBJ2-3; the match to TRBD2 covers 9 bases. The CDR3 consists of 16 residues. The J segment lost 6 bases and the V segment lost 1 base, leaving 8 bases of the junction unmatched. Germline V gene sequence: CDR1 SNHLY, CDR2 FYNNEI. Full variable domain (remainder filled in from reference TRBV2 and TRBJ2-3): EPEVTQTPSHQVTQMGQEVILRCVPISNHLYFYWYRQILGQKVEFLVSFYNNEISEKSEIFDDQFSVERPDGSNFTLKIRSTKLEDSAMYFCASSEDGSGGGDTQYFGPGTRLTVL.

The chain links TRBV27 to TRBJ2-7; 7 bases agree with TRBD1. The CDR3 is 14 amino acids. Germline V gene data show CDR1 as MNHEY and CDR2 as SMNVEV (reference sequence). The V segment lost 6 bases and the J segment 0 bases; nucleotides outside the gene matches: 5. The CDR3 coding sequence is TGTGCCAGCAGGATACAGGGGAGCTCCTACGAGCAGTACTTC. Translating gives CASRIQGSSYEQYF.

V is TRBV2 and J is TRBJ1-3; D possibly corresponds to TRBD1 (6 bases). Trimming removed 3 bases from V and 0 bases from J, with 6 bases in between. Germline V gene lookup returns CDR1 SNHLY and CDR2 FYNNEI. This CDR3 is 14 amino acids long. The CDR3 DNA reads TGTGCCAGCAGTGACAGGGGCTCTGGAAACACCATATATTTT. It codes for CASSDRGSGNTIYF.

This clone appeared a single time. V gene TRBV19 combines with J gene TRBJ2-5; D possibly corresponds to TRBD1 (6 bases). The CDR3 is 15 residues long. The germline V and J ends were trimmed by 7 bases and 3 bases, with 18 bases remaining between them. CDR1 LNHDA and CDR2 SQIVND come from the germline V gene (reference sequence). The DNA for the CDR3 is TGTGCCAGTACCCCAGGGGCCAGAGATGAAGAGACCCAGTACTTC. As protein: CASTPGARDEETQYF.

The chain is built from TRBV6-4 and TRBJ1-5; no reliable D call. The CDR3 has 14 amino acids. The germline gives CDR1 MRHNA, CDR2 SNTAGT. The V end lost 3 bases, the J end lost 5 bases, and 11 bases lay between the germline ends. CDR3 bases: TGTGCCAGCAGTGAAGAAATGGGCTATCAGCCCCAGCATTTT. This encodes CASSEEMGYQPQHF.